Below, one T cell receptor beta chain is given with its context. The antigen is undetermined. These data originate in a study of T cells in localized non-small cell lung cancer. Study results and limitations: Longer overall survival was seen with higher T cell density measured in blood. Uninvolved neighboring lung showed the greatest T cell clonality, exceeding tumor.

The repertoire was sequenced with immunoSEQ multiplex PCR; TCRdb's copy has only in-frame clones and lacks some. This sample has 20,000 to 25,000 clones, with approximately 87% found just once. V lost 5 bases, J lost 5 bases, and 9 bases stayed unmatched. Per germline, CDR1 MNHEY and CDR2 SVGAGI. The CDR3 extends over 15 amino acids. The sample consisted of peripheral blood, taken before any cancer treatment. This clonotype originated in a woman between 35 and 75 years old with stage I lung adenocarcinoma. The V and J genes are TRBV6-5 and TRBJ2-1, with 7 bases matching TRBD1. The CDR3 sequence is CASSRNRDSNNEQFF. CDR3 nucleotide sequence: TGTGCCAGCAGTCGAAACCGGGACAGCAACAATGAGCAGTTCTTC.